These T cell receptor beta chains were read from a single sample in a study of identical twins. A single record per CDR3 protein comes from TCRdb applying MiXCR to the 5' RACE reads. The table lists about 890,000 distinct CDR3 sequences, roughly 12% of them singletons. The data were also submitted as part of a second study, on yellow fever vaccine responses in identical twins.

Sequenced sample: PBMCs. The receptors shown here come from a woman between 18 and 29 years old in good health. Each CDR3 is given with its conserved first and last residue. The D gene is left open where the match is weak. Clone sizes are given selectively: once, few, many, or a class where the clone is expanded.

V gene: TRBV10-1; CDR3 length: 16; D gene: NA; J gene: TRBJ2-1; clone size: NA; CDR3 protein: CASSDRVQHPNNEQFF; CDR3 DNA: TGCGCCAGCAGTGATCGAGTCCAGCATCCCAACAATGAGCAGTTCTTC
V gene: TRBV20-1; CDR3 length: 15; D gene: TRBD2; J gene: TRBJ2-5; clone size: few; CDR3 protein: CSARREGQGAETQYF; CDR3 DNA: TGCAGTGCCAGAAGGGAGGGGCAAGGGGCTGAGACCCAGTACTTC
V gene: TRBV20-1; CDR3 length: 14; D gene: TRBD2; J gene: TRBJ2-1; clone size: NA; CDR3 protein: CSAPGTSGPNEQFF; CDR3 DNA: TGCAGTGCCCCGGGGACTAGCGGGCCCAATGAGCAGTTCTTC
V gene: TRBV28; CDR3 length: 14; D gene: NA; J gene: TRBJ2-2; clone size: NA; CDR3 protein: CASSTGMNTGELFF; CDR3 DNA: TGTGCCAGCAGTACAGGGATGAACACCGGGGAGCTGTTTTTT
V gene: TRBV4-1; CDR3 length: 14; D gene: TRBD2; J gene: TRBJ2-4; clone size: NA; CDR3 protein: CASSQERGGGGQYF; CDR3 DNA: TGCGCCAGCAGCCAAGAGAGGGGCGGGGGGGGCCAGTACTTC
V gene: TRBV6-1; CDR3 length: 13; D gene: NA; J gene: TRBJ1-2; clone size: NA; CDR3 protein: CASSERAGSGYTF; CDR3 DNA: TGTGCCAGCAGTGAAAGAGCGGGCAGTGGCTACACCTTC
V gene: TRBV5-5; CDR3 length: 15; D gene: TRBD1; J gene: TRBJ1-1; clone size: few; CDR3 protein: CASSSKTGLFTEAFF; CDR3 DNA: TGTGCCAGCAGCTCAAAGACAGGGCTCTTCACTGAAGCTTTCTTT
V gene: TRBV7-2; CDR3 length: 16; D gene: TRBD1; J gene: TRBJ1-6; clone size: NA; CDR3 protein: CASSLAHGQGWSPLHF; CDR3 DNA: TGTGCCAGCAGCTTAGCTCACGGACAGGGTTGGTCACCCCTCCACTTT
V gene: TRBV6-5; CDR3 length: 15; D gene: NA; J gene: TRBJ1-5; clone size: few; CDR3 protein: CASSYVGPYNQPQHF; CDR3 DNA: TGTGCCAGCAGTTACGTGGGGCCCTACAATCAGCCCCAGCATTTT
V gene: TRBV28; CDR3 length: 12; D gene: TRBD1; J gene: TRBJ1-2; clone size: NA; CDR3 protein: CASNTGVSGYTF; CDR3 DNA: TGTGCCAGCAATACAGGGGTGAGTGGCTACACCTTC
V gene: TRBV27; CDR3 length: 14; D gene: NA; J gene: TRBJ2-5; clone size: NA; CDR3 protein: CASSLSGPRETQYF; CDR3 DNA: TGTGCCAGCAGTTTATCGGGACCCCGCGAGACCCAGTACTTC
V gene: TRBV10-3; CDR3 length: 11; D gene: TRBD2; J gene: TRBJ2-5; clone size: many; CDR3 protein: CAIRGGETQYF; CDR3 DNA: TGTGCCATCCGGGGGGGGGAGACCCAGTACTTC
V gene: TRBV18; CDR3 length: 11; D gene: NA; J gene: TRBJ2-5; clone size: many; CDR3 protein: CASSPGETQYF; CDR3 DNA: TGTGCCAGCTCACCAGGGGAGACCCAGTACTTC
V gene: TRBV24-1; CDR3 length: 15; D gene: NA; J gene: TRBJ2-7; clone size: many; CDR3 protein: CATSAPQGGIYEQYF; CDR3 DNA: TGTGCCACCAGTGCCCCACAGGGAGGCATTTACGAGCAGTACTTC
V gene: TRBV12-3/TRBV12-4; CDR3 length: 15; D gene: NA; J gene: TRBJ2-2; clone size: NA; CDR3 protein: CASTASDTGSGELFF; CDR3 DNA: TGTGCCAGCACCGCATCGGACACCGGCAGCGGGGAGCTGTTTTTT
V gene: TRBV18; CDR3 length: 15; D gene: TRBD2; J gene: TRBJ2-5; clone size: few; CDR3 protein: CASSPDWGLVKTQYF; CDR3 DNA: TGTGCCAGCTCACCAGATTGGGGACTAGTGAAGACCCAGTACTTC
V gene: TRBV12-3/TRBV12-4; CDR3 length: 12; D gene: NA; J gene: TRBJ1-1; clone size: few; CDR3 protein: CASSLAVGHGFF; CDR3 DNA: TGTGCCAGCAGTTTAGCGGTGGGTCATGGTTTCTTT
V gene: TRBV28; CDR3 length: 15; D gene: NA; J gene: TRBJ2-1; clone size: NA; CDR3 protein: CASSFPGRTKNEQFF; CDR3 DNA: TGTGCCAGCAGTTTTCCGGGAAGGACTAAAAATGAGCAGTTCTTC
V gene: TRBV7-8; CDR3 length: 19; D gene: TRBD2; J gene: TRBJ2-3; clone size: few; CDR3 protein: CASSLKGLAGSQWADTQYF; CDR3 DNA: TGTGCCAGCAGCTTAAAAGGTCTAGCGGGTTCCCAATGGGCAGATACGCAGTATTTT
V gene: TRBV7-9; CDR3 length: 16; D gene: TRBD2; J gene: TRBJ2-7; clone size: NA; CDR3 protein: CASSGRTSGTGYEQYF; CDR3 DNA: TGTGCCAGCAGCGGAAGGACTAGCGGGACCGGGTACGAGCAGTACTTC
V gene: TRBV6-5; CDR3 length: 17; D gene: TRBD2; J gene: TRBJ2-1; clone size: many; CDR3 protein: CASSYAGTSGNPHEQFF; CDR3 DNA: TGTGCCAGCAGTTACGCCGGGACTAGCGGGAACCCCCATGAGCAGTTCTTC
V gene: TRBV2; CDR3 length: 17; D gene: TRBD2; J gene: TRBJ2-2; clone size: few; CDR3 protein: CASSGGLQGLNTGELFF; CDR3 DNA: TGTGCCAGCAGTGGAGGGTTGCAGGGACTAAACACCGGGGAGCTGTTTTTT
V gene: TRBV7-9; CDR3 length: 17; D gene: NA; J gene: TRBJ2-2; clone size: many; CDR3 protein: CASSSIGGPLNTGELFF; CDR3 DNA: TGTGCCAGCAGCTCCATCGGCGGACCCTTGAACACCGGGGAGCTGTTTTTT
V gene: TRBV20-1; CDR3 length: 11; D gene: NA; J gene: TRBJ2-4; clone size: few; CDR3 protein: CSAPTGTRMYF; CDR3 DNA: TGCAGTGCTCCCACTGGGACACGAATGTACTTC
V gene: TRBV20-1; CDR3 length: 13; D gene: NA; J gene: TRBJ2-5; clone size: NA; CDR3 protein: CSARVTPQETQYF; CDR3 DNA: TGCAGTGCTAGGGTCACCCCCCAAGAGACCCAGTACTTC
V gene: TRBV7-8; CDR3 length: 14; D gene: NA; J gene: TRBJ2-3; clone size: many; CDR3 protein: CASSRQRGGDTQYF; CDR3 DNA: TGTGCCAGCAGCCGTCAGAGGGGTGGGGATACGCAGTATTTT
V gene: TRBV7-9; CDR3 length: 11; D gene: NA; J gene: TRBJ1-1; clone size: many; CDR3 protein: CASSLLTEAFF; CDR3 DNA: TGTGCCAGCAGCTTATTGACTGAAGCTTTCTTT
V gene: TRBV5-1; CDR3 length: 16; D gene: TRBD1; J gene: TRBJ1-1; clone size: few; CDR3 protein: CASSFGQGQGGTEAFF; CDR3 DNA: TGCGCCAGCAGCTTCGGCCAGGGACAGGGAGGGACTGAAGCTTTCTTT
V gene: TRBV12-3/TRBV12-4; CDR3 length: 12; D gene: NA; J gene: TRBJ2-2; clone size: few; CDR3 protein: CASSLLEGWLFF; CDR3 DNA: TGTGCCAGCAGTTTATTGGAGGGTTGGCTGTTTTTT
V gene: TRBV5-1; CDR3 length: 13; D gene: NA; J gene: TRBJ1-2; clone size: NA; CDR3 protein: CASSLTRDRGYTF; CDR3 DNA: TGCGCCAGCAGCTTGACGAGGGATCGAGGCTACACCTTC
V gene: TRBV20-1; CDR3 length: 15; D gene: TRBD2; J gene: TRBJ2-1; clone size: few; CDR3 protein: CSARGPTSGYNEQFF; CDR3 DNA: TGCAGTGCTAGGGGCCCGACTAGCGGTTACAATGAGCAGTTCTTC
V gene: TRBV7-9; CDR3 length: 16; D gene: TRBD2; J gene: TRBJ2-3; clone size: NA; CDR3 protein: CASSEWTSGGADTQYF; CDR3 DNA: TGTGCCAGCAGCGAGTGGACTAGCGGGGGGGCCGATACGCAGTATTTT
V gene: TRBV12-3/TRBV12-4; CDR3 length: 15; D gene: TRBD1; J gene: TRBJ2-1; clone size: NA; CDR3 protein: CASSLGGTGIGGQFF; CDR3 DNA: TGTGCCAGCAGTTTAGGGGGGACAGGGATAGGGGGGCAGTTCTTC
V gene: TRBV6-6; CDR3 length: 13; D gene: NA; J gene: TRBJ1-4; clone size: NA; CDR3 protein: CASLGASGEKLFF; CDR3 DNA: TGTGCCAGCTTGGGGGCCTCGGGGGAAAAACTGTTTTTT
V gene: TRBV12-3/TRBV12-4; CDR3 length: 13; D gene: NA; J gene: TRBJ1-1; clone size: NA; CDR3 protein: CAGSLNKNTEAFF; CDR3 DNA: TGTGCCGGCAGTTTGAATAAGAACACTGAAGCTTTCTTT
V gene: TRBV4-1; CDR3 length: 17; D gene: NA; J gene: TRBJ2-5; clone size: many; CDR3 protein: CASSQVDLVPLPETQYF; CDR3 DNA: TGCGCCAGCAGCCAAGTTGATCTAGTACCACTCCCGGAGACCCAGTACTTC
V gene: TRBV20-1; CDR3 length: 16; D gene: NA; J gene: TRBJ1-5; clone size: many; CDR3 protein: CSARVREVRGDQPQHF; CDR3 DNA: TGCAGTGCTAGAGTTAGGGAGGTGCGGGGGGATCAGCCCCAGCATTTT
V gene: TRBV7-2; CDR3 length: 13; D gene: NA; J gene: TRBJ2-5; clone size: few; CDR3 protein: CASSSFWQETQYF; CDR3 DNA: TGTGCCAGCAGCTCGTTTTGGCAAGAGACCCAGTACTTC
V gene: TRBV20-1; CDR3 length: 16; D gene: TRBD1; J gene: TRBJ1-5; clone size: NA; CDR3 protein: CCPRRSGTALNQPQHF; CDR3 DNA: TGCTGTCCTAGACGATCCGGGACAGCTCTCAATCAGCCCCAGCATTTT
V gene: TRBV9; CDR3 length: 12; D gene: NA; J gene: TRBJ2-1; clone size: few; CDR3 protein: CASSVYFDEQFF; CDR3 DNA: TGTGCCAGCAGCGTATATTTCGATGAGCAGTTCTTC
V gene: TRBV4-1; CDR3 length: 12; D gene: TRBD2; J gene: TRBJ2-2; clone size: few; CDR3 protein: CASWGGAGELFF; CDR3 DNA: TGCGCCAGCTGGGGGGGGGCCGGGGAGCTGTTTTTT
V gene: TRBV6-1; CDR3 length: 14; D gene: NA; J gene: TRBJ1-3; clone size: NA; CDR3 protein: CASSQPGDGNTIYF; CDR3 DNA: TGTGCCAGCAGCCAACCCGGGGACGGAAACACCATATATTTT
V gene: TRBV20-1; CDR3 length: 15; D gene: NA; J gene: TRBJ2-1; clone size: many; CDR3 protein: CSARAPSGIYNEQFF; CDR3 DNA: TGCAGTGCTAGAGCACCAAGCGGCATCTACAATGAGCAGTTCTTC
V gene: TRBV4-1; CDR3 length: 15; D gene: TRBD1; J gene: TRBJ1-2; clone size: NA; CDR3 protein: CASSQGDRLSYGYTF; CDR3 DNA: TGCGCCAGCAGCCAAGGGGACAGGTTAAGCTATGGCTACACCTTC
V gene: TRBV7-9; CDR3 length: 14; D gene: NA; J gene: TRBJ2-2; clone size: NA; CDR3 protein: CALPRETNTGELFF; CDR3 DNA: TGTGCCCTACCCCGGGAAACGAACACCGGGGAGCTGTTTTTT
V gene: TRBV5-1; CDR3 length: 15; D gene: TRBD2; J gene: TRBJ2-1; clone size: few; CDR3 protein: CASSLLGGKDNEQFF; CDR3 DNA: TGCGCCAGCAGCCTTCTGGGGGGGAAGGACAATGAGCAGTTCTTC
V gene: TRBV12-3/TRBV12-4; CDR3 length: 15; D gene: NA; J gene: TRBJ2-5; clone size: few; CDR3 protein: CASSPVGALVETQYF; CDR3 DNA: TGTGCCAGCAGTCCCGTCGGGGCGCTAGTCGAGACCCAGTACTTC
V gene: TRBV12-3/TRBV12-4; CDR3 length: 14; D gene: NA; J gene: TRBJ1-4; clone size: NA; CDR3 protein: CASMTAGANEKLFF; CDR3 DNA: TGTGCCAGCATGACGGCCGGGGCTAATGAAAAACTGTTTTTT
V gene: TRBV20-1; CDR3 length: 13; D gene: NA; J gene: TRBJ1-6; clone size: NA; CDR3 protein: CSARVGGRSPLHF; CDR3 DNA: TGCAGTGCTAGAGTAGGGGGACGTTCACCCCTCCACTTT
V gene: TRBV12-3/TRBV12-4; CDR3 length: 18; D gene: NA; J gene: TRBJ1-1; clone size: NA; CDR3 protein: CASSRPSQGIRPNFEAFF; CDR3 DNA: TGTGCCAGCAGTCGTCCCTCACAGGGAATTAGACCGAACTTTGAAGCTTTCTTT
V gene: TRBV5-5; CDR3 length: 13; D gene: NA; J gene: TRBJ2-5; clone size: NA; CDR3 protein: CASSRRLGETQYF; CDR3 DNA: TGTGCCAGCAGCCGCCGACTAGGCGAGACCCAGTACTTC
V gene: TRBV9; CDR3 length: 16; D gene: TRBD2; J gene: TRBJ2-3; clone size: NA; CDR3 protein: CASSVGLAESTDTQYF; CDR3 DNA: TGTGCCAGCAGCGTAGGTCTAGCGGAGTCCACAGATACGCAGTATTTT
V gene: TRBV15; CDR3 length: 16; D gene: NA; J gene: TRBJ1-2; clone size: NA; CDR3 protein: CATSMTRTGFYYGYTF; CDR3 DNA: TGTGCCACCAGCATGACCCGGACCGGCTTCTACTATGGCTACACCTTC